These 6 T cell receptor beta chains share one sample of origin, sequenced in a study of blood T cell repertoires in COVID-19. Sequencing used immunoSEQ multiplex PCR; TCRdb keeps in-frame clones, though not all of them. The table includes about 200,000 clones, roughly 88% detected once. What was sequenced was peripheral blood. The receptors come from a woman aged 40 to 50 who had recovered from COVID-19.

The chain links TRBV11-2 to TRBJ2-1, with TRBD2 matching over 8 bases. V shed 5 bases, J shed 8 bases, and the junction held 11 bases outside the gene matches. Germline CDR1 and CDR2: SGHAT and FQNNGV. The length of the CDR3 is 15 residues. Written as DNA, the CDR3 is TGTGCCAGCAGCCCGGGACTAGTCTTTTTCGATGAGCAGTTCTTC. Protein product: CASSPGLVFFDEQFF.

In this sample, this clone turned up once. CDR3 region: CASSLSIRLTGANVLTF. The DNA for the CDR3 is TGTGCCAGCAGCTTAAGTATTCGGTTGACTGGGGCCAACGTCCTGACTTTC. The rearrangement uses TRBV13 and TRBJ2-6, with no clear D. Germline assignment: CDR1 PRHDT and CDR2 FYEKMQ (reference sequence). With 2 bases removed from V and 2 bases from J, the gap between germline ends came to 13 bases. The CDR3 spans 17 residues.

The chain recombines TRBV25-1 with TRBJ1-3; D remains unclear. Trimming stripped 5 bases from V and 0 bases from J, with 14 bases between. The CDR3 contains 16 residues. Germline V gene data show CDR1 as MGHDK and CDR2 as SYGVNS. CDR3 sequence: CASSFGPGSSGNTIYF. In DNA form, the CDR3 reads TGTGCCAGCAGTTTCGGGCCGGGGAGCTCTGGAAACACCATATATTTT.

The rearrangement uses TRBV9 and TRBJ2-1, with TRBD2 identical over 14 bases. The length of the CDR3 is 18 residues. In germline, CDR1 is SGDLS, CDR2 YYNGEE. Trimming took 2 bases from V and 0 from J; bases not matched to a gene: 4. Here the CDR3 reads CASSVSGTSGSSYNEQFF. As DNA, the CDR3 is TGTGCCAGCAGCGTCTCCGGGACTAGCGGGAGCTCCTACAATGAGCAGTTCTTC.

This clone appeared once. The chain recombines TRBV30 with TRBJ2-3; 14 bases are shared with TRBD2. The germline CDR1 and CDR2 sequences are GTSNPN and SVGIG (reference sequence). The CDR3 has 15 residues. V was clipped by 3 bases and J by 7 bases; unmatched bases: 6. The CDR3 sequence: CAWSAGTSGSNTQYF. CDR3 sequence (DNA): TGTGCCTGGAGCGCCGGGACTAGCGGGAGTAATACGCAGTATTTT.

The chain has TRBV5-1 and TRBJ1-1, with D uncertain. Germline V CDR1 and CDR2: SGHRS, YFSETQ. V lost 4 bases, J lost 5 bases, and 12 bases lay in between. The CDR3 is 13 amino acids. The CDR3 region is CASSPGRETEAFF. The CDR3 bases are TGCGCCAGCAGCCCGGGTCGTGAAACTGAAGCTTTCTTT.